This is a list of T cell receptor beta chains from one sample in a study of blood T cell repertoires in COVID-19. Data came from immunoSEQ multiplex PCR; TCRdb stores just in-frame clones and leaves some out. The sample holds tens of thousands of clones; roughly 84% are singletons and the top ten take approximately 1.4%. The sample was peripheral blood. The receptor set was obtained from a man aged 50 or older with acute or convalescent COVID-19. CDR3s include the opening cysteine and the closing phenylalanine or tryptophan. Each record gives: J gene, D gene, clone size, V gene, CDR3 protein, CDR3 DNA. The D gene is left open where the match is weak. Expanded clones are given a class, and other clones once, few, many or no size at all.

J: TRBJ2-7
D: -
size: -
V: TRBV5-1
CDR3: CASSLDISATYEQYF
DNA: TGCGCCAGCAGCTTGGATATTAGCGCAACCTACGAGCAGTACTTC

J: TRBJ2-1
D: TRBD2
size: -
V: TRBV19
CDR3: CASGVGGALSYNEQFF
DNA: TGTGCCAGTGGGGTCGGGGGGGCCCTCTCCTACAATGAGCAGTTCTTC

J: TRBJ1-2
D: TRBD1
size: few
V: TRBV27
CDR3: CASSLGGQGNGYTF
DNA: TGTGCCAGCAGTTTAGGCGGACAGGGAAATGGCTACACCTTC

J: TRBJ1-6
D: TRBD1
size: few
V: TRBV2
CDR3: CASKPRDSQNSPLHF
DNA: TGTGCCAGCAAACCCCGGGACAGTCAGAATTCACCCCTCCACTTT

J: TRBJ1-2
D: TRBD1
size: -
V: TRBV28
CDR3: CASSPGQAYYGYTF
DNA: TGTGCCAGCAGTCCCGGACAGGCCTACTATGGCTACACCTTC

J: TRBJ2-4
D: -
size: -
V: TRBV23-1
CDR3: CASSQSLGPKNIQYF
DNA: TGCGCCAGCAGTCAATCCCTGGGGCCCAAAAACATTCAGTACTTC

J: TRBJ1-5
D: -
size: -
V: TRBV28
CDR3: CASGDAGSYQPQHF
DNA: TGTGCCAGCGGGGACGCGGGGAGTTATCAGCCCCAGCATTTT

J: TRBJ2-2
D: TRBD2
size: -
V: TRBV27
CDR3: CASSQSIGRLSNTGELFF
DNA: TGTGCCAGCAGTCAATCGATCGGGAGGCTCTCGAACACCGGGGAGCTGTTTTTT

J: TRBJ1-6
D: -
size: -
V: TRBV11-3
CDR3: CASSLTGGNSPLHF
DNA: TGTGCCAGCAGCTTGACAGGAGGCAATTCACCCCTCCACTTT

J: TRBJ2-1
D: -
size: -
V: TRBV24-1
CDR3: CATSDFWQNEQFF
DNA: TGTGCCACCAGTGATTTTTGGCAAAATGAGCAGTTCTTC

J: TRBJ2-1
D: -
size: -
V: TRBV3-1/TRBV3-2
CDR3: CASSLSGDNEQFF
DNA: TGTGCCAGCAGCCTATCCGGGGACAATGAGCAGTTCTTC

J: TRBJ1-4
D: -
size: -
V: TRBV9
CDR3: CASSPRTGGADNEKLFF
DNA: TGTGCCAGCAGCCCGAGGACTGGAGGGGCGGATAATGAAAAACTGTTTTTT

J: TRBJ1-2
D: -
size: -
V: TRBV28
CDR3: CASSLGQVLYGYTF
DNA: TGTGCCAGCAGTTTAGGGCAGGTCCTCTATGGCTACACCTTC

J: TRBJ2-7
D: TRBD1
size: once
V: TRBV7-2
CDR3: CASSLDRGYYEQYF
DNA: TGTGCCAGCAGCTTAGACAGGGGTTACTACGAGCAGTACTTC

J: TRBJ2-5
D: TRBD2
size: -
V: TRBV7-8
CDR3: CASHHGGGGHQETQYF
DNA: TGTGCCAGCCATCACGGCGGGGGGGGGCACCAAGAGACCCAGTACTTC

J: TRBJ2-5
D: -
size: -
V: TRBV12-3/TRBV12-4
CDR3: CASAGGPQETQYF
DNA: TGTGCCAGCGCAGGAGGGCCGCAAGAGACCCAGTACTTC

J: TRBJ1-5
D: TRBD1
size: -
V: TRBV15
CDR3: CATSRVGQGRNQPQHF
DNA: TGTGCCACCAGCAGGGTGGGACAGGGTAGGAATCAGCCCCAGCATTTT

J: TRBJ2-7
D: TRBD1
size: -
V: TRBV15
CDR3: CATTTGGIYEQYF
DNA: TGTGCCACCACGACAGGGGGAATCTACGAGCAGTACTTC

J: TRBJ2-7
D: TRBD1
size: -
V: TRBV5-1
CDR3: CASKSTGGNEQYF
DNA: TGCGCCAGCAAGTCGACAGGGGGCAACGAGCAGTACTTC

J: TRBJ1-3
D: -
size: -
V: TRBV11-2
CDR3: CASSPGGGTNTIYF
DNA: TGTGCCAGCAGCCCCGGTGGGGGGACAAACACCATATATTTT

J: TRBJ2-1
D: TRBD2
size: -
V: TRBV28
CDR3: CASSLAGGNEQFF
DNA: TGTGCCAGCAGTTTAGCGGGAGGAAATGAGCAGTTCTTC

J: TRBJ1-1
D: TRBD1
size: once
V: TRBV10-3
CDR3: CAISTGQGRGTEAFF
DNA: TGTGCCATCAGTACCGGACAGGGTCGAGGCACTGAAGCTTTCTTT

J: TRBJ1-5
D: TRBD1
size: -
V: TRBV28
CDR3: CASSWDRNQPQHF
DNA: TGTGCCAGCAGTTGGGACAGAAATCAGCCCCAGCATTTT

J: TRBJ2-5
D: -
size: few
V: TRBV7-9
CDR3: CASSTGPGYQETQYF
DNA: TGTGCCAGCAGCACCGGGCCAGGGTACCAAGAGACCCAGTACTTC

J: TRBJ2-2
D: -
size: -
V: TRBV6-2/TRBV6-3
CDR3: CASSLSGRTGELFF
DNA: TGTGCCAGCAGTTTGAGTGGGAGAACCGGGGAGCTGTTTTTT

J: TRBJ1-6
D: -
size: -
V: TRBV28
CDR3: CASSFRQANSPLHF
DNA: TGTGCCAGCAGTTTCCGCCAGGCTAATTCACCCCTCCACTTT

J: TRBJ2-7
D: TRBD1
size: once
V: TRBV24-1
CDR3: CATSDSGTGVYEQYF
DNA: TGTGCCACCAGTGATTCCGGGACAGGGGTTTACGAGCAGTACTTC

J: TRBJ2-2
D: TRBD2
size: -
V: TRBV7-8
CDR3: CASSSRTSGRGELFF
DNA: TGTGCCAGCAGCTCGAGGACTAGCGGGAGAGGGGAGCTGTTTTTT

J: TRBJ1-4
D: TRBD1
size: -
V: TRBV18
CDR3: CASSPRPGTAGEKLFF
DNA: TGTGCCAGCTCACCCCGGCCGGGGACAGCAGGTGAAAAACTGTTTTTT

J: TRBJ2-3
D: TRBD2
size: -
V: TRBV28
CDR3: CASSFPGLATDTQYF
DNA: TGTGCCAGCAGTTTCCCTGGACTAGCAACAGATACGCAGTATTTT

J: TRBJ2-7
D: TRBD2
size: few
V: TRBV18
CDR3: CASSRGVFDEQYF
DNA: TGTGCCAGCTCCCGGGGGGTGTTCGACGAGCAGTACTTC

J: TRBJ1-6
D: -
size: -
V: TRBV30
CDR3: CAWSKGTPNSPLHF
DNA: TGTGCCTGGAGTAAGGGGACACCTAATTCACCCCTCCACTTT

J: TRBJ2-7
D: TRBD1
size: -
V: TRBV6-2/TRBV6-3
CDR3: CASSLTGAYEQYF
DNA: TGTGCCAGCAGTTTGACAGGGGCCTACGAGCAGTACTTC

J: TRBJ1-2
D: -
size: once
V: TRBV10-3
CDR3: CAISEGGNYGYTF
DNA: TGTGCCATCAGTGAGGGAGGAAACTATGGCTACACCTTC

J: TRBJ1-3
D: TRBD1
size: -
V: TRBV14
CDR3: CASSHPGTGSNTIYF
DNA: TGTGCCAGCAGCCACCCCGGGACAGGGTCGAACACCATATATTTT

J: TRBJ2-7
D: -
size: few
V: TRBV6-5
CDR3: CASSLSAGQTYEQYF
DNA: TGTGCCAGCAGCCTCTCGGCGGGACAGACGTACGAGCAGTACTTC

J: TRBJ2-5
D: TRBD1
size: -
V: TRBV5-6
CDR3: CASSFGQGGEETQYF
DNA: TGTGCCAGCAGCTTTGGACAGGGAGGAGAAGAGACCCAGTACTTC

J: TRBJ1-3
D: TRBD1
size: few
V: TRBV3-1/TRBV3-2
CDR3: CASSPDGQGLSGNTIYF
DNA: TGTGCCAGCAGTCCTGATGGACAGGGTCTTTCTGGAAACACCATATATTTT

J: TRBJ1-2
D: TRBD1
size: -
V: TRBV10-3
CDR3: CAIRQGLSYGNYGYTF
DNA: TGTGCCATACGACAGGGTTTATCGTATGGCAACTATGGCTACACCTTC

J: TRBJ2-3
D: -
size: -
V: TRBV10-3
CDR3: CAISVNSGDTQYF
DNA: TGTGCCATCAGTGTTAACTCCGGAGATACGCAGTATTTT

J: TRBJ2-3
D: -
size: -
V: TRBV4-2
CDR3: CASSLWRGGTDTQYF
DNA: TGTGCCAGCAGCCTCTGGCGGGGTGGCACAGATACGCAGTATTTT

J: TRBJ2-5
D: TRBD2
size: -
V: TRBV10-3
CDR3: CAIRKGTSQETQYF
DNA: TGTGCCATCAGAAAAGGGACTAGCCAAGAGACCCAGTACTTC

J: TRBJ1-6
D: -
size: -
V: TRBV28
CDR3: CASSSNSPLHF
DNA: TGTGCCAGCAGTTCAAATTCACCCCTCCACTTT

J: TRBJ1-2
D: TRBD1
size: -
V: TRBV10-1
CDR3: CASSPDRNYGYTF
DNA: TGCGCCAGCAGTCCGGACAGGAACTATGGCTACACCTTC

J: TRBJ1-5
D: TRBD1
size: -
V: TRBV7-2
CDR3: CASSLTGLSNQPQHF
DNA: TGTGCCAGCAGCCTGACAGGGTTGAGCAATCAGCCCCAGCATTTT

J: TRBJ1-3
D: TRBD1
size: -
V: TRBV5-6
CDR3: CASSKTGDGNTIYF
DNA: TGTGCCAGCAGCAAAACAGGGGATGGAAACACCATATATTTT

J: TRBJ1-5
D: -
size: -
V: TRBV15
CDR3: CATSRLTAGKRDQPQHF
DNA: TGTGCCACCAGCAGATTAACCGCAGGGAAGCGGGATCAGCCCCAGCATTTT

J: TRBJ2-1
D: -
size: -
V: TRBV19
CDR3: CASSPGTSKTNEQFF
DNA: TGTGCCAGTAGTCCCGGGACTTCCAAAACCAATGAGCAGTTCTTC

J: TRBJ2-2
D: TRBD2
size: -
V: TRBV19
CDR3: CASTPWTSGRINTGELFF
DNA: TGTGCCAGTACCCCATGGACTAGCGGGAGAATAAACACCGGGGAGCTGTTTTTT

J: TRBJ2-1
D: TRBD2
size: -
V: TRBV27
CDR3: CASSLLAGGYEQFF
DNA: TGTGCCAGCAGTTTACTAGCGGGGGGGTATGAGCAGTTCTTC